These 28 T cell receptor beta chains share one sample of origin, sequenced in a study of CD4 T cells in relation to SARS-CoV-2 and coronaviruses. No antigen is known for these receptors. The unexposed donors gave CD4+ T cells in about 2011-2018, prior to COVID-19. CD4+ T cells were isolated from the cells after about 11 days of culture. Profiled with immunoSEQ multiplex PCR; TCRdb holds only in-frame clones, not every one. Altogether some 22,000 clones are present, less than 70% being singletons, with the ten largest covering 9.5% to 11%. The sequencing sample was made of CD4+ T cells from PBMCs, cultured in vitro. The receptors were gathered from a human donor in good health.

This chain links TRBV5-1 with TRBJ1-6; tentatively, D is TRBD1 (5 bases). V gave up 5 bases and J gave up 7 bases, with 13 bases separating them. The CDR3 loop spans 14 amino acids. The V gene's germline CDR1 is SGHRS and CDR2 YFSETQ. As DNA, the CDR3 is TGCGCCAGCAGTCTGGGGGGGGGAAATTCACCCCTCCACTTT. Its protein is CASSLGGGNSPLHF.

The chain uses TRBV7-2 and TRBJ1-1; maybe TRBD1 (5 bases). Germline lookup yields CDR1 SGHTA and CDR2 FQGNSA. Trimming shortened V by 0 bases and J by 3 bases, and 8 bases separated the two germline ends. The CDR3 covers 14 residues. CDR3: CASSLAPRDTEAFF. The CDR3 DNA is TGTGCCAGCAGCTTAGCGCCCAGGGACACTGAAGCTTTCTTT.

The chain uses TRBV5-1 and TRBJ2-2; D is possibly TRBD1 (6 bases). The CDR3 loop spans 14 amino acids. V was pared by 1 base and J by 6 bases, with 10 bases between. Germline V gene data show CDR1 as SGHRS and CDR2 as YFSETQ. The CDR3: CASSLNTGSGELFF. CDR3 nucleotides: TGCGCCAGCAGCTTGAATACAGGGTCCGGGGAGCTGTTTTTT.

This clone appeared a few times. The CDR3 nucleotides read TGTGCCAGTAGTACAATGACAGGGGGCAATCAGCCCCAGCATTTT. It codes for CASSTMTGGNQPQHF. The chain recombines TRBV19 with TRBJ1-5, with 8 bases lining up with TRBD1. The germline V gene has CDR1 LNHDA and CDR2 SQIVND (reference sequence). J gave up 2 bases and V 4 bases, and 4 bases lay outside the gene matches. CDR3 length: 15 residues.

This clone was picked up a small number of times. V is TRBV7-8 and J is TRBJ1-2, with D maybe TRBD1 (5 bases). V dropped 0 bases and J dropped 6 bases, with 14 bases sitting between them. From germline, CDR1 is SGHVS and CDR2 FQNEAQ. This CDR3 comprises 15 residues. CDR3 in amino acids: CASSLAGTGLNGYTF. The CDR3 bases are TGTGCCAGCAGCTTAGCGGGCACAGGTTTAAATGGCTACACCTTC.

CDR3 sequence: CASSLADPTRGAFF. CDR3 sequence (DNA): TGTGCCAGCAGCTTAGCGGACCCGACAAGGGGTGCTTTCTTT. The chain joins TRBV11-2 to TRBJ1-1, with a weak D call TRBD1 (5 bases). The germline V and J ends were trimmed by 1 base and 11 bases, with 17 bases remaining between them. The germline gives CDR1 SGHAT, CDR2 FQNNGV. CDR3 size: 14 residues.

V usage is TRBV27 and J usage is TRBJ2-1; D perhaps matches TRBD2 (6 bases). The length of the CDR3 is 15 residues. Germline V gene lookup returns CDR1 MNHEY and CDR2 SMNVEV (reference sequence). V was pared by 2 bases and J by 2 bases, with 10 bases between. The DNA of the CDR3 is TGTGCCAGCAGTTTAGGTGCGGGGACCTACAATGAGCAGTTCTTC. Translated: CASSLGAGTYNEQFF.

V usage is TRBV25-1 and J usage is TRBJ2-7; 8 bases fit TRBD2. Germline lookup yields CDR1 MGHDK and CDR2 SYGVNS. This CDR3 has 17 amino acids. V shed 0 bases and J 2 bases; nucleotides not matched to a gene: 9. The CDR3 region has the DNA TGTGCCAGCAGTGAATACAGCGGGGGACCACGGGCCTACGAGCAGTACTTC. Its protein product is CASSEYSGGPRAYEQYF.

The chain joins TRBV6-6 to TRBJ1-3; no clear D gene. V was pared by 2 bases and J by 2 bases, with 7 bases between. The CDR3 has 14 residues. Germline values: CDR1 MNHNY, CDR2 SVGAGI (reference sequence). The CDR3 loop reads CASSYGRTGNTIYF. The CDR3 DNA sequence: TGTGCCAGCAGTTACGGGCGGACTGGAAACACCATATATTTT.

This chain joins TRBV6-5 and TRBJ2-5; the D gene could be TRBD1 or TRBD2 (5 bases each). The CDR3 is made up of 13 amino acids. Germline V gene lookup returns CDR1 MNHEY and CDR2 SVGAGI. Trimming removed 7 bases at V and 4 bases at J, with 13 bases between. The CDR3 coding sequence is TGTGCCAGCACCCGGGGTAGGGGAGAGACCCAGTACTTC. Its translation: CASTRGRGETQYF.

This clone was detected a few times. The chain recombines TRBV19 with TRBJ2-3, with 9 bases aligning to TRBD2. Trimming at V came to 6 bases and at J to 5 bases, leaving 12 bases not matched to a gene. The CDR3 runs 16 residues. The germline CDR1 and CDR2 sequences are LNHDA and SQIVND (reference sequence). The DNA of the CDR3 is TGTGCCAGTAGCCCCTTAGAAGCGGGGGGCCTAGATACGCAGTATTTT. As protein: CASSPLEAGGLDTQYF. Using reference TRBV19 and TRBJ2-3 for the parts outside the CDR3, the full variable domain is DGGITQSPKYLFRKEGQNVTLSCEQNLNHDAMYWYRQDPGQGLRLIYYSQIVNDFQKGDIAEGYSVSREKKESFPLTVTSAQKNPTAFYLCASSPLEAGGLDTQYFGPGTRLTVL.

This clone is a singleton in its sample. V is TRBV6-5 and J is TRBJ2-3; D is possibly TRBD1 or TRBD2 (6 bases each). The germline gives CDR1 MNHEY, CDR2 SVGAGI. The V end lost 5 bases, the J end lost 6 bases, and 15 bases lay between the germline ends. This CDR3 region has 14 residues. The CDR3: CASSLYPGADTQYF. The CDR3 DNA reads as TGTGCCAGCAGTCTCTATCCGGGGGCGGATACGCAGTATTTT.

V gene TRBV6-5 combines with J gene TRBJ1-5; the match to TRBD1 covers 10 bases. The CDR3 consists of 15 residues. Germline CDR1 and CDR2: MNHEY and SVGAGI. J gave up 5 bases and V 4 bases, and 5 bases lay outside the gene matches. As DNA, the CDR3 is TGTGCCAGCAGTTTCGGCGGGACAGGGGATCAGCCCCAGCATTTT. Its translation: CASSFGGTGDQPQHF.

In its sample, this clone was seen a few times. The V gene is TRBV7-9, the J gene TRBJ1-6, with TRBD1 matching 10 bases. V lost 6 bases, J lost 8 bases, and 7 bases stayed unmatched. This CDR3 region has 15 residues. Germline V gene lookup returns CDR1 SEHNR and CDR2 FQNEAQ (reference sequence). The CDR3 nucleotides are TGTGCCAGCAGAACCGGGACAGGGGTTTATTCACCCCTCCACTTT. Protein sequence: CASRTGTGVYSPLHF.

The V and J genes are TRBV25-1 and TRBJ2-7, with unresolved D. With 1 base removed from V and 0 bases from J, the gap between germline ends came to 10 bases. Germline V gene data show CDR1 as MGHDK and CDR2 as SYGVNS. This CDR3 comprises 15 residues. CDR3 residues: CASSESEELSYEQYF. The CDR3 DNA reads as TGTGCCAGCAGTGAATCTGAGGAGCTCTCCTACGAGCAGTACTTC.

The chain couples TRBV19 to TRBJ1-5; perhaps TRBD1 as D (6 bases). This CDR3 comprises 15 residues. With 5 bases removed from V and 4 bases from J, the gap between germline ends came to 15 bases. From germline, CDR1 is LNHDA and CDR2 SQIVND (reference sequence). CDR3 coding DNA: TGTGCCAGTAGTTATCCCGGACAGTTAAATCAGCCCCAGCATTTT. This translates into CASSYPGQLNQPQHF.

J is TRBJ2-5 and V is TRBV19, with 10 bases identical to TRBD2. Losses at the gene ends were 6 bases for V and 2 bases for J; bases not matched to a gene: 6. The CDR3 totals 15 residues. Germline CDR1 LNHDA, CDR2 SQIVND (reference sequence). The CDR3 sequence is CASRRAGGPQETQYF. CDR3 DNA: TGTGCCAGTAGGAGAGCGGGGGGGCCTCAAGAGACCCAGTACTTC.

V is TRBV11-3 and J is TRBJ2-1, with 9 bases fitting TRBD2. The V gene's germline CDR1 is SGHNT and CDR2 YENEEA. Unmatched junction bases numbered 8, after V lost 5 bases and J lost 3 bases. This CDR3 is built from 16 residues. The CDR3 is CASSPRSGRNYNEQFF. The CDR3 coding sequence is TGTGCCAGCAGCCCTAGAAGCGGGAGGAACTACAATGAGCAGTTCTTC. Filled out from reference TRBV11-3 and TRBJ2-1, the complete variable domain reads EAGVVQSPRYKIIEKKQPVAFWCNPISGHNTLYWYLQNLGQGPELLIRYENEEAVDDSQLPKDRFSAERLKGVDSTLKIQPAELGDSAVYLCASSPRSGRNYNEQFFGPGTRLTVL.

V gene TRBV29-1 combines with J gene TRBJ2-7; D is uncertain. From germline, CDR1 is SQVTM and CDR2 ANQGSEA. The CDR3 consists of 12 residues. With 5 bases removed from V and 0 bases from J, the gap between germline ends came to 8 bases. The CDR3 region has the DNA TGCAGCGTTCGTTTTTCCTCCTACGAGCAGTACTTC. Translated, it gives CSVRFSSYEQYF.

The chain couples TRBV11-3 to TRBJ2-7; the D call may be TRBD1 or TRBD2 (5 bases each). This CDR3 has 14 amino acids. Germline V lookup: CDR1 SGHNT, CDR2 YENEEA. V gave up 5 bases and J gave up 3 bases, with 14 bases separating them. CDR3 coding DNA: TGTGCCAGCAGCGGGACCGGGAACCACTACGAGCAGTACTTC. Translation gives CASSGTGNHYEQYF.

The gene calls are TRBV7-9 and TRBJ2-3; D possibly corresponds to TRBD1 (5 bases). V gave up 1 base and J gave up 1 base, with 12 bases separating them. This CDR3 contains 16 residues. Germline V CDR1 and CDR2: SEHNR, FQNEAQ (reference sequence). CDR3 region: CASSLGPKGGTDTQYF. CDR3 nucleotides: TGTGCCAGCAGCTTAGGCCCCAAAGGGGGCACAGATACGCAGTATTTT.

CDR3 sequence: CAISESLVTQFF. DNA of the CDR3: TGTGCCATCAGTGAGTCTCTCGTGACGCAGTTCTTC. The gene calls are TRBV10-3 and TRBJ2-1, with no clear D. The CDR3 loop spans 12 amino acids. Trimming pared 0 bases from V and 12 bases from J, leaving 9 bases between. CDR1 and CDR2 (germline): ENHRY, SYGVKD.

This chain uses TRBV5-1 with TRBJ1-4; 8 bases agree with TRBD1. Losses at the gene ends were 0 bases for V and 6 bases for J; bases not matched to a gene: 10. This CDR3 has 17 residues. Germline CDR1 is SGHRS and CDR2 is YFSETQ. The CDR3 loop is CASSLGGTGGLYEKLFF. CDR3 in DNA: TGCGCCAGCAGCTTGGGGGGCACAGGGGGATTATATGAAAAACTGTTTTTT.

The chain uses TRBV5-6 and TRBJ2-3; D is unresolved. Trimming stripped 0 bases from V and 1 base from J, with 6 bases between. Germline V lookup: CDR1 SGHDT, CDR2 YYEEEE. CDR3 length: 14 amino acids. The CDR3 DNA reads as TGTGCCAGCAGCTTGGGGGCTGGCACAGATACGCAGTATTTT. Translated, it gives CASSLGAGTDTQYF.

This clone was found a few times. This CDR3 reads CASSPGLAGGRGTQYF. Written as DNA, the CDR3 is TGTGCCAGCAGCCCGGGACTAGCGGGGGGGCGGGGGACGCAGTATTTT. The chain carries TRBV7-2 and TRBJ2-3, with TRBD2 identical over 16 bases. The V and J ends lost 5 bases and 9 bases, in that order; junction bases with no gene match: 8. The length of the CDR3 is 16 residues. Germline CDR1 reads SGHTA; CDR2 reads FQGNSA.

This chain connects TRBV7-2 to TRBJ1-5; D remains ambiguous. Between the trimmed V and J ends, which lost 5 bases and 1 base, there was a span of 12 bases. This CDR3 region has 15 residues. Germline loops: CDR1 SGHTA, CDR2 FQGNSA. The CDR3 DNA follows: TGTGCCAGCAGCCCAGACATCACGAGCAATCAGCCCCAGCATTTT. It yields the protein CASSPDITSNQPQHF.

The chain combines TRBV3-1 (or the pseudogene TRBV3-2) with TRBJ2-1; TRBD2 matches 12 bases. This CDR3 is built from 16 residues. Germline lookup yields CDR1 LGHDT and CDR2 YNNKEL (reference sequence). V shed 5 bases and J 0 bases; nucleotides not matched to a gene: 2. The CDR3 is CASSASGGGSYNEQFF. The CDR3 nucleotides read TGTGCCAGCAGCGCTAGCGGGGGGGGCTCCTACAATGAGCAGTTCTTC.

V gene TRBV19 combines with J gene TRBJ2-2; D not certain. The CDR3 loop spans 14 amino acids. The V and J ends lost 5 bases and 3 bases respectively, with 10 bases between them. Germline V gene data show CDR1 as LNHDA and CDR2 as SQIVND (reference sequence). In DNA form, the CDR3 reads TGTGCCAGTAGTTACGGCGGACACACCGGGGAGCTGTTTTTT. Residues: CASSYGGHTGELFF.